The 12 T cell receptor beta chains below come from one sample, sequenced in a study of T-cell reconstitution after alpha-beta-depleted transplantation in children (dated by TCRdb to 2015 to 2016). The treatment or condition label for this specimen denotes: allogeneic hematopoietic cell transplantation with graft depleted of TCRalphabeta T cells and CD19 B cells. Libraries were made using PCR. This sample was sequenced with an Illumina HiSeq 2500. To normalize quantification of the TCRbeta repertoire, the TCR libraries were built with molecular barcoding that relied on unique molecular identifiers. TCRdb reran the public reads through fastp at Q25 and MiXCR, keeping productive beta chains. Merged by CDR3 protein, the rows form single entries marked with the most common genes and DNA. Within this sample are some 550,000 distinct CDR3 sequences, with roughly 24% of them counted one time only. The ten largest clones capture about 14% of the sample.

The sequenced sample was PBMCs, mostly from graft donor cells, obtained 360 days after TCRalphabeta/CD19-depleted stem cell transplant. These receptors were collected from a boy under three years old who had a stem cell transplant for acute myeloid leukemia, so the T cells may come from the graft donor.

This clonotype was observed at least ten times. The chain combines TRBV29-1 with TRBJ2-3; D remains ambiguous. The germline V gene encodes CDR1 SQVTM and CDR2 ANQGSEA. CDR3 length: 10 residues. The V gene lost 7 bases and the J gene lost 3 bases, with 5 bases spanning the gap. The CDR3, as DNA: TGCAGCGGGACGACAGATACGCAGTATTTT. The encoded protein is CSGTTDTQYF.

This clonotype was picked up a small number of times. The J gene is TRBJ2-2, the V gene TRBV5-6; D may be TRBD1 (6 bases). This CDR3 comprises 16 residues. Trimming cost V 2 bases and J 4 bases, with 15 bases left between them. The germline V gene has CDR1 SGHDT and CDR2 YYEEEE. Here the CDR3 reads CASSLRQDPSTGELFF. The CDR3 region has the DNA TGTGCCAGCAGCTTACGACAGGATCCCAGCACCGGGGAGCTGTTTTTT.

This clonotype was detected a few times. The CDR3 reads CASSPTGGNSPLHF. CDR3 nucleotide sequence: TGTGCCAGCTCACCAACGGGAGGGAATTCACCCCTCCACTTT. This chain links TRBV18 with TRBJ1-6; no definite D call. V was pared by 2 bases and J by 7 bases, with 9 bases between. CDR1 and CDR2 from the germline V gene are KGHSH and LQKENI. The CDR3 runs 14 residues.

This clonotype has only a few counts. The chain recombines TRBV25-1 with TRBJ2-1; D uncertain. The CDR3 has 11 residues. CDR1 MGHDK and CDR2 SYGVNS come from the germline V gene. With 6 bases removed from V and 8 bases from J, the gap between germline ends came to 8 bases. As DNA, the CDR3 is TGTGCCAGCAGACAAATCCATGAGCAGTTCTTC. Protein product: CASRQIHEQFF.

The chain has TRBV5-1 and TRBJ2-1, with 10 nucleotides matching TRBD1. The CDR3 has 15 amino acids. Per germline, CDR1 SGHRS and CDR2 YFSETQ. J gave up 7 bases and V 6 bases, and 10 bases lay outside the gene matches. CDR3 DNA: TGCGCCAGCACTCCCGGACAGGGGGGTGGTAATGAGCAGTTCTTC. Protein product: CASTPGQGGGNEQFF.

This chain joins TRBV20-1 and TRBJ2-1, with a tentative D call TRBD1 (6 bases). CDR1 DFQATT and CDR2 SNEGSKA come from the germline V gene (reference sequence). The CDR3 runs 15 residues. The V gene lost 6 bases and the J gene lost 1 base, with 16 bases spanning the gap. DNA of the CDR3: TGCAGTGCCACTAAGGGACAACCGTCCTACAATGAGCAGTTCTTC. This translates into CSATKGQPSYNEQFF.

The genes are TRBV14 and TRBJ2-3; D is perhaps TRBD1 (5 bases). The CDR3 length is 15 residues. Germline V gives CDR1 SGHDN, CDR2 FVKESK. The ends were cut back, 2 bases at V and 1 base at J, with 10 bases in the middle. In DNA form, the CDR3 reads TGTGCCAGCAGCCAACAGGGATACGGCACAGATACGCAGTATTTT. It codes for CASSQQGYGTDTQYF.

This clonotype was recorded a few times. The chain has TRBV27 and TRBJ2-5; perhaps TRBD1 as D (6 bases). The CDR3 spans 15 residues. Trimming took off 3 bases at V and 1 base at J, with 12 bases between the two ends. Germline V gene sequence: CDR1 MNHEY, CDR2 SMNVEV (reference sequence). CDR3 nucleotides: TGTGCCAGCAGTTTTTCCCGGGACACCCAAGAGACCCAGTACTTC. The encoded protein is CASSFSRDTQETQYF.

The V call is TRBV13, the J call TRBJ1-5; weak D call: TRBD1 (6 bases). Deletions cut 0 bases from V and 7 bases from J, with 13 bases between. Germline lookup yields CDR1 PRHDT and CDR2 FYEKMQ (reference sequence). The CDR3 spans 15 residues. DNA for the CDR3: TGTGCCAGCAGCTTAGGCAGGGGCGGTGTCCAGCCCCAGCATTTT. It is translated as CASSLGRGGVQPQHF.

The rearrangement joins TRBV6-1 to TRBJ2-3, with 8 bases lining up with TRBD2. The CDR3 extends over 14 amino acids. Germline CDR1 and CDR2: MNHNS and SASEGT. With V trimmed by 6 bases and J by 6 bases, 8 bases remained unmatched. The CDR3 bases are TGTGCCAGCAGCCTCCGGGGGGGCAAGGATACGCAGTATTTT. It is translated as CASSLRGGKDTQYF.

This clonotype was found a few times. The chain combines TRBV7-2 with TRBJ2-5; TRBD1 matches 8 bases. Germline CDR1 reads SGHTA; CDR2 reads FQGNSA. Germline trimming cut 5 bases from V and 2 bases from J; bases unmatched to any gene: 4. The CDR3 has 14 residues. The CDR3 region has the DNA TGTGCCAGCAGCCGGACAGGGATGCAAGAGACCCAGTACTTC. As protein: CASSRTGMQETQYF. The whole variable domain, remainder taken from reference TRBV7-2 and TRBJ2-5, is GAGVSQSPSNKVTEKGKDVELRCDPISGHTALYWYRQSLGQGLEFLIYFQGNSAPDKSGLPSDRFSAERTGGSVSTLTIQRTQQEDSAVYLCASSRTGMQETQYFGPGTRLLVL.

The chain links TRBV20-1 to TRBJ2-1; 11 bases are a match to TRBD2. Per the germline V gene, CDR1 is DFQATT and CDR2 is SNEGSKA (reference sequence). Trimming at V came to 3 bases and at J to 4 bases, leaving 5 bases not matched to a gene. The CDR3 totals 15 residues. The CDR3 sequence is CSASRLAGSYNEQFF. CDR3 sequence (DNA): TGCAGTGCTAGCAGACTAGCGGGGAGTTACAATGAGCAGTTCTTC.